This is a list of T cell receptor beta chains from one sample in a study of beta chain features in type 1 diabetes. Generated by immunoSEQ multiplex PCR, the TCRdb table keeps only in-frame clones and is missing some. The sample lists more than 250,000 clones; roughly 21% were seen once. The sequenced material came from naive CD4+ T cells from blood. These receptors were collected from a woman aged 35 to 49 with type 1 diabetes. The CDR3 runs from the conserved cysteine through the conserved F or W. The D gene is left open where the match is weak. A clone size is listed for some rows: how often the clone was seen (once, few, many), or a class if it is expanded.

J,D,size,V,DNA,CDR3
TRBJ2-7,.,.,TRBV4-2,TGTGCCAGCAGCCAAGATACAGGTGAATCCTACGAGCAGTACTTC,CASSQDTGESYEQYF
TRBJ2-7,.,few,TRBV28,TGTGCCAGCCTTCCCCGTAGGATCTCCCCGGGGGAGCAGTACTTC,CASLPRRISPGEQYF
TRBJ2-3,.,.,TRBV20-1,TGCAGTGTGAGGGTTCCAGATACGCAGTATTTT,CSVRVPDTQYF
TRBJ2-3,.,.,TRBV5-1,TGCGCCAGCAGCTTGCAACAGGGCCAAGGAGGAGATACGCAGTATTTT,CASSLQQGQGGDTQYF
TRBJ2-7,.,.,TRBV6-5,TGTGCCAGCAGTTTGGGGCAGGCGGAGGGTCTAGGGCAGTACTTC,CASSLGQAEGLGQYF
TRBJ2-7,.,.,TRBV6-6,TGTGCCAGCAGTGACCAGGGGCAAAGCTCCTACGAGCAGTACTTC,CASSDQGQSSYEQYF
TRBJ1-5,.,few,TRBV7-9,TGTGCCAGCAGCTCCGACAGGAACAATCAGCCCCAGCATTTT,CASSSDRNNQPQHF
TRBJ1-1,TRBD1,.,TRBV6-5,TGTGCCAGCAGCCCGGGACAGCTGAACACTGAAGCTTTCTTT,CASSPGQLNTEAFF
TRBJ2-3,.,.,TRBV18,TGTGCCAGCTCACCAGTAGCTAGCACAGATACGCAGTATTTT,CASSPVASTDTQYF
TRBJ2-5,.,few,TRBV19,TGTGCCAGTAGTGTCGGTAAAGAGACCCAGTACTTC,CASSVGKETQYF
TRBJ1-5,.,few,TRBV7-9,TGTGCCAGCAGCTTAGTGGGTCAGGGCGATCAGCCCCAGCATTTT,CASSLVGQGDQPQHF
TRBJ2-7,.,few,TRBV6-5,TGTGCCAGCAGTTACTCAGGGGGCTCCTACGAGCAGTACTTC,CASSYSGGSYEQYF
TRBJ2-7,.,few,TRBV9,TGTGCCAGCAGCCCCGAGGGTCCGAGTTACGAGCAGTACTTC,CASSPEGPSYEQYF
TRBJ2-7,.,.,TRBV2,TGTGCCAGCAGTATAGAGAACAGTTTCTCCTACGAGCAGTACTTC,CASSIENSFSYEQYF
TRBJ2-7,TRBD1,few,TRBV30,TGTGCCTGGAGTGTGGGGGACAGGGGGCACGAGCAGTACTTC,CAWSVGDRGHEQYF
TRBJ1-1,.,.,TRBV20-1,TGCAGCGGGTCGCTGAACACTGAAGCTTTCTTT,CSGSLNTEAFF
TRBJ1-6,.,.,TRBV7-8,TGTGCCAGCAGCTTATCTGATTCACCCCTCCACTTT,CASSLSDSPLHF
TRBJ2-1,TRBD2,.,TRBV5-1,TGCGCCAGCAGCTTGGTCGGTAGCGGGAACTCCTACAATGAGCAGTTCTTC,CASSLVGSGNSYNEQFF
TRBJ1-2,.,.,TRBV7-2,TGTGCCAGCAGCTTTTACAGGGTGCCCAACTATGGCTACACCTTC,CASSFYRVPNYGYTF
TRBJ1-2,TRBD1,few,TRBV27,TGTGCCAGCAGTTTTTCCGGGACAGCCTCTGAAGGCTACACCTTC,CASSFSGTASEGYTF
TRBJ2-4,TRBD1,few,TRBV7-9,TGTGCCAGCAGCTTAGAAGGGGACAGCCACATTCAGTACTTC,CASSLEGDSHIQYF
TRBJ2-1,TRBD2,.,TRBV29-1,TGCAGCGTCCGTCCCCGACTAGCGGGAGATCGTGAGCAGTTCTTC,CSVRPRLAGDREQFF
TRBJ1-2,.,.,TRBV7-3,TGTGCCAGCGCGGTCGACCGTGAAAACTATGGCTACACCTTC,CASAVDRENYGYTF
TRBJ1-5,.,.,TRBV7-2,TGTGCCAGCAGCTCCTGGCGTGGGGCTCAGCCCCAGCATTTT,CASSSWRGAQPQHF
TRBJ1-1,TRBD1,.,TRBV29-1,TGCAGCGTTGAAGAACAGGGGATTAGTGAAGCTTTCTTT,CSVEEQGISEAFF
TRBJ2-1,TRBD2,.,TRBV5-1,TGCGCCAGCAGTCGAACTAGCGGGAGGGACAATGAGCAGTTCTTC,CASSRTSGRDNEQFF
TRBJ2-7,.,few,TRBV6-1,TGTGCCAGCAGTGAATGGGGGGAGGTGTCCTCCTACGAGCAGTACTTC,CASSEWGEVSSYEQYF
TRBJ2-2,.,few,TRBV4-1,TGCGCCAGCAGCCAACAGGGTACCGGGGAGCTGTTTTTT,CASSQQGTGELFF
TRBJ2-5,TRBD1,.,TRBV27,TGTGCCAGCAGATCCAGCGACAGGGGCGGCCTGGAGACCCAGTACTTC,CASRSSDRGGLETQYF
TRBJ2-5,TRBD2,.,TRBV30,TGTGCCTGGAATCCGGGACTAGCGGGAGAACAAGAGACCCAGTACTTC,CAWNPGLAGEQETQYF
TRBJ2-7,TRBD1,few,TRBV28,TGTGCCAGCAGTTTCTATACGGGACAGGGGAACGAGCAGTACTTC,CASSFYTGQGNEQYF
TRBJ1-1,.,.,TRBV19,TGTGCCAGTAGTATAGACGGTTACGCGAGGGCTGAAGCTTTCTTT,CASSIDGYARAEAFF
TRBJ2-7,.,few,TRBV29-1,TGCAGCGTTGGGGGGGACAGAACCTACGAGCAGTACTTC,CSVGGDRTYEQYF
TRBJ1-2,.,.,TRBV4-3,TGCGCCAGCAGCCAAGATAACTCGTGGAACTATGGCTACACCTTC,CASSQDNSWNYGYTF
TRBJ2-1,.,few,TRBV28,TGTGCCAGCAGTCCAGGGTCTGATTACAATGAGCAGTTCTTC,CASSPGSDYNEQFF
TRBJ1-1,TRBD1,.,TRBV29-1,TGCAGCGTCGACAGGGGAAAGACTGAAGCTTTCTTT,CSVDRGKTEAFF
TRBJ1-1,TRBD1,.,TRBV7-2,TGTGCCACCCGGACAGGAGTAGACACTGAAGCTTTCTTT,CATRTGVDTEAFF
TRBJ2-1,.,.,TRBV6-5,TGTGCCAGCAGTTCCCCTAGCGACGAGCAGTTCTTC,CASSSPSDEQFF
TRBJ2-2,TRBD2,few,TRBV29-1,TGCAGCGTTGAAGATCCAAGGACTAGCGGGAGAAACACCGGGGAGCTGTTTTTT,CSVEDPRTSGRNTGELFF
TRBJ2-3,.,few,TRBV7-9,TGTGCCAGCAGCTTAGCGCGGGGCACAGATACGCAGTATTTT,CASSLARGTDTQYF